This record covers a single T cell receptor (beta chain). Methods used by the authors: Amplifying reference gene primers gave estimates of nucleated cell counts. Sequenced by immunoSEQ multiplex PCR; TCRdb stores in-frame clones only, minus some. V, J and clone size were drawn from that table, and D and trimming were deduced from the DNA. The sample carries 200,000 or so clones, less than 90% recorded once. The data belong to a study of blood T cell repertoires in COVID-19. At the level of the study: The origin of the acute and convalescent COVID-19 samples was the United States, Italy and Spain. T cells, B-cell-depleted T cells, or PBMCs supplied cDNA or gDNA.

The V end lost 0 bases, the J end lost 1 base, and 9 bases lay between the germline ends. Germline values: CDR1 LGHNT, CDR2 FRNRAP. This CDR3 comprises 15 residues. Sequencing used peripheral blood. V usage is TRBV12-5 and J usage is TRBJ1-1; no definite D call. This receptor was obtained from a woman aged 70-85 years with acute or convalescent COVID-19. The CDR3 bases are TGTGCTAGTGGTTTGGTACAAGGAGGGAACACTGAAGCTTTCTTT. This translates into CASGLVQGGNTEAFF.